This T cell receptor beta chain is from a study of shared clonotypes between healthy human individuals. As for the study in general: Every donor yielded three CD4 naive, three CD4 memory, two CD8 naive and one CD8 memory plate. Findings and caveats of the study: Donor scarcity curtailed the genetic and exposure-history diversity represented herein.

About this clone itself: Its antigen is unknown.

The CDR3 extends over 16 amino acids. Per germline, CDR1 SGHRS and CDR2 YFSETQ. The V end was cut by 0 bases, the J end by 4 bases, with 14 bases between. Assay: immunoSEQ multiplex PCR; the TCRdb copy retains only in-frame clones and omits some. The sample yields fewer than 2.5 million clones, more than 85% seen once. Sequenced sample: naive CD4+ T cells from PBMCs. Subset: CD45RA+ positively selected. The receptor was isolated from a young man in good health. Some clones in this sample may be carry-over from other donors' samples. The rearrangement links TRBV5-1 to TRBJ2-1, with D possibly called TRBD1 or TRBD2 (5 bases each). CDR3 sequence reads: CASSLVRDRPYNEQFF. CDR3 DNA sequence: TGCGCCAGCAGCTTGGTCAGGGACCGTCCGTACAATGAGCAGTTCTTC.